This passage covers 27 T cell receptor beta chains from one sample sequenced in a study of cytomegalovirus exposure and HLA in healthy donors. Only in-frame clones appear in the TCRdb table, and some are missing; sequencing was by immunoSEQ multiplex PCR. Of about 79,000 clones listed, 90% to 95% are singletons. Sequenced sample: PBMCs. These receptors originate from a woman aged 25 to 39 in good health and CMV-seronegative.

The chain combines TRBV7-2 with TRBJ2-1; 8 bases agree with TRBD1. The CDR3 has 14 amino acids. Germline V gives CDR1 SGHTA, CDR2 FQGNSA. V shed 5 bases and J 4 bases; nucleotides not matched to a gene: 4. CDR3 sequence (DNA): TGTGCCAGCAGCCAGCGGACAGGGTACAATGAGCAGTTCTTC. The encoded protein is CASSQRTGYNEQFF.

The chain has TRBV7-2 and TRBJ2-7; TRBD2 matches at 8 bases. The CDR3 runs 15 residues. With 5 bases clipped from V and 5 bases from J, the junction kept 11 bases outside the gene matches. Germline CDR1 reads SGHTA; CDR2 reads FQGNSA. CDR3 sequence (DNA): TGTGCCAGCAGCCTGTCCGGGACTAGATTCCACGAGCAGTACTTC. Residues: CASSLSGTRFHEQYF.

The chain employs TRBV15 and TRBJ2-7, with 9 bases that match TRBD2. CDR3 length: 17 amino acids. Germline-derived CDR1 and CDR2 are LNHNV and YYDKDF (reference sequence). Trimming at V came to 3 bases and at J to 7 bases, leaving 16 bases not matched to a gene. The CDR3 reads CATSRGDRAGGPGEQYF. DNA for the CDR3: TGTGCCACCAGCAGGGGCGACCGGGCGGGAGGGCCAGGGGAGCAGTACTTC.

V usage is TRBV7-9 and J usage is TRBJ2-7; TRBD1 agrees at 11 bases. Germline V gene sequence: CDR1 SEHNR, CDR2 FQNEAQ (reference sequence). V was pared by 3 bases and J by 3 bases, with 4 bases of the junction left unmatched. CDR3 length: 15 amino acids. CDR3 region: CASSLGTGGGYEQYF. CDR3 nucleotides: TGTGCCAGCAGCTTGGGGACAGGGGGTGGCTACGAGCAGTACTTC. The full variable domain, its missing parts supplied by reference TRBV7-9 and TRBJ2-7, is DTGVSQNPRHKITKRGQNVTFRCDPISEHNRLYWYRQTLGQGPEFLTYFQNEAQLEKSRLLSDRFSAERPKGSFSTLEIQRTEQGDSAMYLCASSLGTGGGYEQYFGPGTRLTVT.

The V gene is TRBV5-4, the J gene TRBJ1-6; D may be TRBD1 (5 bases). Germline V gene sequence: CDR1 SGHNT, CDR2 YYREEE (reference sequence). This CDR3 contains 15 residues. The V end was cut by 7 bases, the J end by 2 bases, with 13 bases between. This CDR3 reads CASGPGGTYNSPLHF. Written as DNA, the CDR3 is TGTGCCAGCGGGCCGGGGGGGACCTATAATTCACCCCTCCACTTT.

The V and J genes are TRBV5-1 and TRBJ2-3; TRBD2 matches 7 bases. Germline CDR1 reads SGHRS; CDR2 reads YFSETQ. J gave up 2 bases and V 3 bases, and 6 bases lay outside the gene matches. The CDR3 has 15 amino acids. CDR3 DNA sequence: TGCGCCAGCAGCTCCAAAGCGGGGATCACAGATACGCAGTATTTT. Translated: CASSSKAGITDTQYF.

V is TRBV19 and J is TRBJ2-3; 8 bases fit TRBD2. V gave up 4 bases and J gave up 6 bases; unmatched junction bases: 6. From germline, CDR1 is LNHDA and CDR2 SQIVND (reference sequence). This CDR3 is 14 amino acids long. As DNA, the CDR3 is TGTGCCAGTAGTAACGGACTAGCTTCTGATACGCAGTATTTT. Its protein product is CASSNGLASDTQYF. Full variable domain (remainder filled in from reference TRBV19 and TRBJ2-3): DGGITQSPKYLFRKEGQNVTLSCEQNLNHDAMYWYRQDPGQGLRLIYYSQIVNDFQKGDIAEGYSVSREKKESFPLTVTSAQKNPTAFYLCASSNGLASDTQYFGPGTRLTVL.

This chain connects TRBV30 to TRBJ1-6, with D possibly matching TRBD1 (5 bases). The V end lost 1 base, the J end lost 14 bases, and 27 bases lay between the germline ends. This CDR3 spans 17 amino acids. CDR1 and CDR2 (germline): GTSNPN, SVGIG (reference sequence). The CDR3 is CAWSGGLTSGRPRALHF. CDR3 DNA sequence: TGTGCCTGGAGTGGGGGCCTTACGTCAGGGAGGCCCAGGGCCCTCCACTTT. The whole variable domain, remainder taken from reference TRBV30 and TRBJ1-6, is SQTIHQWPATLVQPVGSPLSLECTVEGTSNPNLYWYRQAAGRGLQLLFYSVGIGQISSEVPQNLSASRPQDRQFILSSKKLLLSDSGFYLCAWSGGLTSGRPRALHFGNGTRLTVT.

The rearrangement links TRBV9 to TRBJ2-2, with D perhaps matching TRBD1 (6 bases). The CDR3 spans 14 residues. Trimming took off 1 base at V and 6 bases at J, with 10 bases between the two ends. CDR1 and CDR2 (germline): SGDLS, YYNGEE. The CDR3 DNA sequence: TGTGCCAGCAGCGTACAGGGGTCCTCCGGGGAGCTGTTTTTT. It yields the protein CASSVQGSSGELFF.

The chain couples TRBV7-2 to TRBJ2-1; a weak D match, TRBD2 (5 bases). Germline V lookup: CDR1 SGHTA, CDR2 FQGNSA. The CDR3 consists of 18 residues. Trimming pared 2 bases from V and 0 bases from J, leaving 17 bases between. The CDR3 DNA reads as TGTGCCAGCAGCTTATTTCGGGAAAAGGTAGGCTCCTACAATGAGCAGTTCTTC. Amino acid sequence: CASSLFREKVGSYNEQFF.

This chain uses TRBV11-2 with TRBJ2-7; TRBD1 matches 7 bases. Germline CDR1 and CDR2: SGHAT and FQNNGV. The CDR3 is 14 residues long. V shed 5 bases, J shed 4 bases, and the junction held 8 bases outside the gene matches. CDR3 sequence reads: CASSPRTGRYEQYF. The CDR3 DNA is TGTGCCAGCAGCCCCCGGACAGGCCGGTACGAGCAGTACTTC.

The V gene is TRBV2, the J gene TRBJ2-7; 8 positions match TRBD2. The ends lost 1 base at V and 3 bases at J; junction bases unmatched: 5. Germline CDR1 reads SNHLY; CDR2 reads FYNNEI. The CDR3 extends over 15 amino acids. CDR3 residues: CASSEVPAGDYEQYF. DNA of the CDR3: TGTGCCAGCAGTGAAGTTCCAGCGGGAGACTACGAGCAGTACTTC.

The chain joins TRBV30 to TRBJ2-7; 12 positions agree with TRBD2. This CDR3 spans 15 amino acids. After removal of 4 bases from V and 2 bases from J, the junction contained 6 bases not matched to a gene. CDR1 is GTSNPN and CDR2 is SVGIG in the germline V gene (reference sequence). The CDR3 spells CAWTARTSGAYEQYF. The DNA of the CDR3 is TGTGCCTGGACCGCTAGGACTAGCGGGGCCTACGAGCAGTACTTC.

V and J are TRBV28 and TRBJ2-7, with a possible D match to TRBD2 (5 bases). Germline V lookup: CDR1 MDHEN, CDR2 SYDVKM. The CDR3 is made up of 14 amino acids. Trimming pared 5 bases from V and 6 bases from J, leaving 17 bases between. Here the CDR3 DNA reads TGTGCCAGCAGTCCGGCCTCGGTCGCGGGCGAGCAGTACTTC. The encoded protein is CASSPASVAGEQYF.

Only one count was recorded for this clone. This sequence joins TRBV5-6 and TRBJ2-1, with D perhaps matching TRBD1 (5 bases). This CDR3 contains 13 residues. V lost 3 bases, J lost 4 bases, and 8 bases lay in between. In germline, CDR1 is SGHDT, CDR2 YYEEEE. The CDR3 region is CASSSPGYNEQFF. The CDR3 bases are TGTGCCAGCAGCTCCCCAGGGTACAATGAGCAGTTCTTC. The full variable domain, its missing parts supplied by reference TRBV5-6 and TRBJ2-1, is DAGVTQSPTHLIKTRGQQVTLRCSPKSGHDTVSWYQQALGQGPQFIFQYYEEEERQRGNFPDRFSGHQFPNYSSELNVNALLLGDSALYLCASSSPGYNEQFFGPGTRLTVL.

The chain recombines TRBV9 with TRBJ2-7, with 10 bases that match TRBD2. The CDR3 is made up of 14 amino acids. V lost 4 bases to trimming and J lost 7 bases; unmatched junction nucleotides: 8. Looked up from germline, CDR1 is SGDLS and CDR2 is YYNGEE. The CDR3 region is CASSLSGGAGEQYF. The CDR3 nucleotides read TGTGCCAGCAGCCTAAGCGGGGGGGCAGGTGAGCAGTACTTC.

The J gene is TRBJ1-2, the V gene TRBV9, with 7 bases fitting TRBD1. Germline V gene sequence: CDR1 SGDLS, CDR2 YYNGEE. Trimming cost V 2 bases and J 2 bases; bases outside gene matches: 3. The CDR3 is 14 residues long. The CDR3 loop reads CASSVGQLNYGYTF. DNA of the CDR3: TGTGCCAGCAGCGTGGGACAGCTAAACTATGGCTACACCTTC.

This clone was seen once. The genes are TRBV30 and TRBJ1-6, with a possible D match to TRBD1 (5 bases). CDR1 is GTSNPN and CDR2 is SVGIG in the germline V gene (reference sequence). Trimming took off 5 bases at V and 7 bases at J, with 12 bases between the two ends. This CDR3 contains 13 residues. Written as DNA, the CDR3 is TGTGCCTGGGACGGTAAGGGGAATTCACCCCTCCACTTT. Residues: CAWDGKGNSPLHF.

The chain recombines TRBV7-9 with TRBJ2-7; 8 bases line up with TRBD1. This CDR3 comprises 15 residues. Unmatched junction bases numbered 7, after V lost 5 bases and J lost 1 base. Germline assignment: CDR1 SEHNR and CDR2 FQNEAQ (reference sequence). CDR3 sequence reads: CASSPGTGGSYEQYF. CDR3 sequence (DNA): TGTGCCAGCAGCCCAGGGACAGGAGGATCCTACGAGCAGTACTTC.

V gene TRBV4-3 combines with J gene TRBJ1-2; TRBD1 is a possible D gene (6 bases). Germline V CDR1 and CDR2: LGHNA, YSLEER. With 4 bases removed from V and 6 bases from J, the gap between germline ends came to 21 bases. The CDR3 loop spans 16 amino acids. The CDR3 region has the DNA TGCGCCAGCAGCCGGCATCTACAGGGATTATCGGATGGCTACACCTTC. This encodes CASSRHLQGLSDGYTF.

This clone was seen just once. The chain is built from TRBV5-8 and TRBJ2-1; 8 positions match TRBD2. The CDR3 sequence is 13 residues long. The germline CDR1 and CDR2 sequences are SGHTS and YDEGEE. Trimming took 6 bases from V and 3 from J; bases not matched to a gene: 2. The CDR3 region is CASNREGYNEQFF. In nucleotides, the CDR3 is TGTGCCAGCAACCGGGAGGGCTACAATGAGCAGTTCTTC.

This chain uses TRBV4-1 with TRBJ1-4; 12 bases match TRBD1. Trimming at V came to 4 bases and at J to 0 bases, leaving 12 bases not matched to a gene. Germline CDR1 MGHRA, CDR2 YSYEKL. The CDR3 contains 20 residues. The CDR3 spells CASSRQSRDRGQATNEKLFF. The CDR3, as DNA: TGCGCCAGCAGCCGTCAATCGCGGGACAGGGGGCAGGCAACTAATGAAAAACTGTTTTTT.

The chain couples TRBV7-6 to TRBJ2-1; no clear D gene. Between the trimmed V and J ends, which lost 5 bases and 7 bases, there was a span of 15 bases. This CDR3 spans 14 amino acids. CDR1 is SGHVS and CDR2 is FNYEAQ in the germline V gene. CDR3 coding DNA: TGTGCCAGCAGCCCCTCCGAGTCGAATAATGAGCAGTTCTTC. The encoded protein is CASSPSESNNEQFF.

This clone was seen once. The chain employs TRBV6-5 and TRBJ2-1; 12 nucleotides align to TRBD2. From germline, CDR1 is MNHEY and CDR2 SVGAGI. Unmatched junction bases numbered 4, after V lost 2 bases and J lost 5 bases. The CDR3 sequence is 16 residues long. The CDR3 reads CASSYVGLAGHNEQFF. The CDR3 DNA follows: TGTGCCAGCAGTTACGTCGGACTAGCGGGGCACAATGAGCAGTTCTTC.

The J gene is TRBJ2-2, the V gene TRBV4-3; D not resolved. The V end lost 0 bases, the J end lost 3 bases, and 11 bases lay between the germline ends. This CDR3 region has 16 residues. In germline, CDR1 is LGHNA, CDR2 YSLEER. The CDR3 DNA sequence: TGCGCCAGCAGCCAAGATGAATACAGTGACACCGGGGAGCTGTTTTTT. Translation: CASSQDEYSDTGELFF.

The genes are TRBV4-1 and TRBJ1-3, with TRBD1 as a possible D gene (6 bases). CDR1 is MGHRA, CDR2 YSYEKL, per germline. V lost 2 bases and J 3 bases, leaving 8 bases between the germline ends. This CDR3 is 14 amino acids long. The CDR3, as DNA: TGCGCCAGCAGCCAAACAGGGTTTGGAAACACCATATATTTT. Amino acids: CASSQTGFGNTIYF.

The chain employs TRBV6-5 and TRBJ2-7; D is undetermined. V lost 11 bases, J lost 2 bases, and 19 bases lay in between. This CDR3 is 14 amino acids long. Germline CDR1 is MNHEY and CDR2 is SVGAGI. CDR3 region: CALPLAPRTYEQYF. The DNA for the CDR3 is TGTGCCCTGCCCCTGGCCCCTAGAACCTACGAGCAGTACTTC.